The TCR beta chain described here comes from a study of T cells in Graves' hyperthyroidism and ophthalmopathy. Study-level background: Before any treatment, at initial diagnosis, peripheral blood was collected.

Study results and caveats: The model identified upcoming ophthalmopathy a median approximately seven months ahead of onset.

The CDR3 regions of TCR beta were amplified from RNA transcripts. HTBI primers drove first-round RT-PCR of the TCR CDR3. TCRdb fed the multiplex PCR reads into MiXCR, producing one record per CDR3 protein. This sample carries about 610,000 distinct CDR3 sequences, about 15% of them seen once, and the ten largest clones take about 4.5%. Patients were excluded because of uncontrolled infection, other autoimmune disease, pregnancy or lactation. Each 10 ml fresh peripheral blood draw supplied the PBMCs. This CDR3 comprises 14 residues. CDR1 and CDR2 (germline): MNHGY, SVAAGI. The V and J ends lost 7 bases and 5 bases, in that order; junction bases with no gene match: 7. This clonotype has more than one count but fewer than ten. Its specificity is not known.

This sequence joins TRBV6-9 and TRBJ2-2, with 7 bases fitting TRBD2. Sequencing was performed on blood. The sequence was obtained from a woman aged 40-49 years with Graves' ophthalmopathy. The CDR3 sequence is CASTLAELTGELFF. The CDR3 DNA is TGTGCCAGCACTCTAGCGGAGTTGACCGGGGAGCTGTTTTTT.